This T cell receptor beta chain was retrieved from a study of T cell responses to AZD1222 COVID-19 vaccine. Clones were read by immunoSEQ multiplex PCR, and TCRdb kept only the in-frame ones, dropping some. Here the sample spans tens of thousands of clones, 80% to 90% being singletons. The input for sequencing was peripheral blood, taken 28 days after the second AZD1222 dose. The receptor comes from an adult who received the AZD1222 COVID-19 vaccine.

This chain's CDR3 is CATSEGNPGGYTF. The CDR3 DNA reads as TGTGCCACCAGTGAAGGCAACCCGGGAGGCTACACCTTC. The chain carries TRBV24-1 and TRBJ1-2; D not resolved. Between the trimmed V and J ends, which lost 4 bases and 8 bases, there was a span of 13 bases. Germline V gene data show CDR1 as KGHDR and CDR2 as SFDVKD. The CDR3 length is 13 residues.